These T cell receptor beta chains were read from a single sample in a study of blood T cell repertoires in COVID-19. Only in-frame clones appear in the TCRdb table, and some are missing; sequencing was by immunoSEQ multiplex PCR. This repertoire shows about 33,000 clones, roughly 85% found once; its top ten account for more than 5.5%. The sequenced sample consisted of peripheral blood. These receptors originate from a woman over 75 with active or convalescent COVID-19. The CDR3 runs from the conserved cysteine through the conserved F or W. The D gene is left open where the match is weak. Size is stated for part of the rows, as once, few or many counts, or as a class when the clone is expanded.

j_call d_call clone_size v_call cdr3_aa cdr3_nt
TRBJ1-2 TRBD1 once TRBV12-3/TRBV12-4 CASRGDSNYGYTF TGTGCCAGCAGGGGGGACAGTAACTATGGCTACACCTTC
TRBJ1-2 TRBD1 NA TRBV6-5 CASRDRANYGYTF TGTGCCAGCAGAGACAGGGCTAACTATGGCTACACCTTC
TRBJ2-7 NA medium-sized TRBV28 CASRGIGTYHEQYF TGTGCCAGTAGGGGGATCGGGACATATCACGAGCAGTACTTC
TRBJ1-2 NA NA TRBV2 CASVRQANYGYTF TGTGCCAGCGTAAGGCAGGCTAACTATGGCTACACCTTC
TRBJ2-7 NA NA TRBV3-1/TRBV3-2 CASSQGAGFPKEYF TGTGCCAGCAGCCAAGGGGCTGGTTTCCCCAAGGAGTACTTC
TRBJ2-1 TRBD2 NA TRBV19 CASSIRIVAGGPGYNEQFF TGTGCCAGTAGTATTAGGATCGTAGCGGGAGGGCCTGGTTACAATGAGCAGTTCTTC
TRBJ1-2 TRBD1 NA TRBV5-5 CASSLSGGSPYGYTF TGTGCCAGCAGCCTATCAGGGGGGTCCCCCTATGGCTACACCTTC
TRBJ1-1 NA NA TRBV20-1 CSATRNTEAFF TGCAGTGCTACTAGGAACACTGAAGCTTTCTTT
TRBJ1-2 NA few TRBV4-2 CASSQATTEVYGYTF TGTGCCAGCAGCCAAGCTACGACAGAAGTCTATGGCTACACCTTC
TRBJ1-3 NA NA TRBV7-2 CASSFDSEGGNTIYF TGTGCCAGCAGCTTCGACAGCGAAGGGGGAAACACCATATATTTT
TRBJ1-4 TRBD1 NA TRBV7-9 CASSTGSGTGREKLFF TGTGCCAGCAGCACGGGCTCAGGGACAGGGCGGGAAAAACTGTTTTTT
TRBJ2-2 TRBD2 NA TRBV24-1 CATSDLTSGRRTGELFF TGTGCCACCAGTGATTTGACTAGCGGGAGGAGGACCGGGGAGCTGTTTTTT
TRBJ2-2 NA NA TRBV7-9 CASSRQMDRPNTGELFF TGTGCCAGCAGCCGCCAGATGGACAGACCGAACACCGGGGAGCTGTTTTTT
TRBJ1-3 NA NA TRBV5-1 CASSLDSRSGNTIYF TGCGCCAGCAGCTTGGACAGCCGCTCTGGAAACACCATATATTTT
TRBJ1-1 NA NA TRBV5-4 CASSLAEAGEAFF TGTGCCAGCAGCTTGGCGGAGGCCGGTGAAGCTTTCTTT
TRBJ1-5 NA NA TRBV19 CASSEYLFSGLLSNQPQHF TGTGCCAGTAGTGAGTATTTGTTCAGCGGGTTATTGAGCAATCAGCCCCAGCATTTT
TRBJ1-6 TRBD1 NA TRBV25-1 CASSSQGANSPLHF TGTGCCAGCAGTTCCCAGGGGGCGAATTCACCCCTCCACTTT
TRBJ2-3 TRBD1 NA TRBV5-1 CASSFNRPDRGNTDTQYF TGCGCCAGCAGCTTCAACCGACCCGACAGGGGGAACACAGATACGCAGTATTTT
TRBJ2-5 TRBD1 NA TRBV6-6 CASSSPSGGETQYF TGTGCCAGCAGCTCCCCCTCAGGGGGAGAGACCCAGTACTTC